These 4 T cell receptor beta chains were all obtained from the same sample, sequenced in a study of T cells after yellow fever vaccination. TCRdb fed the 5' RACE reads into MiXCR, producing one record per CDR3 protein. The sample yields some 300,000 distinct CDR3 sequences, 7.5% to 9% seen once. This material consisted of CD4+ T cells sorted from PBMCs, taken 5 days after the yellow fever booster vaccination. The receptors shown here come from a man aged 18 to 30 who received the YFV17D yellow fever vaccine.

This clonotype was recorded a few times. The V call is TRBV6-1, the J call TRBJ2-5, with D tentatively TRBD1 (5 bases). The germline V gene encodes CDR1 MNHNS and CDR2 SASEGT. V was cut by 3 bases and J by 4 bases, with 18 bases left in between. This CDR3 contains 16 residues. CDR3 DNA: TGTGCCAGCAGTGATGGCAGGGCGAGGTTCGGAGAGACCCAGTACTTC. This sequence encodes CASSDGRARFGETQYF.

The chain couples TRBV7-3 to TRBJ2-3; the match to TRBD1 covers 7 bases. J lost 4 bases, V lost 5 bases, and 3 bases had no gene match. Germline V gene sequence: CDR1 SGHTA, CDR2 FQGTGA. The CDR3 has 13 amino acids. The CDR3 DNA reads as TGTGCCAGCAGCCAGACAGGGCCAGATACGCAGTATTTT. It yields the protein CASSQTGPDTQYF. Drawing the rest from reference TRBV7-3 and TRBJ2-3, the complete variable domain is GAGVSQTPSNKVTEKGKYVELRCDPISGHTALYWYRQSLGQGPEFLIYFQGTGAADDSGLPNDRFFAVRPEGSVSTLKIQRTERGDSAVYLCASSQTGPDTQYFGPGTRLTVL.

This chain links TRBV3-1 with TRBJ2-3; possible D gene TRBD2, 6 bases. The V gene's germline CDR1 is LGHDT and CDR2 YNNKEL (reference sequence). The CDR3 covers 15 residues. Trimming left V 4 bases short and J 0 bases short, with 11 bases between. In DNA form, the CDR3 reads TGTGCCAGCAGCCTCCTTCGGGGGAGCACAGATACGCAGTATTTT. It encodes CASSLLRGSTDTQYF.

The chain employs TRBV2 and TRBJ1-5; D ambiguous. V was cut by 4 bases and J by 6 bases, with 16 bases left in between. Germline CDR1 reads SNHLY; CDR2 reads FYNNEI. The CDR3 contains 15 residues. CDR3 protein: CASSGLGRGVQPQHF. CDR3 nucleotide sequence: TGTGCCAGCAGTGGACTGGGCCGCGGAGTTCAGCCCCAGCATTTT.